One sample yielded the 16 T cell receptor beta chains listed below, sequenced in a study of T-cell reconstitution after alpha-beta-depleted transplantation in children. The authors prepared the TCRbeta library with unique molecular identifiers. TCRdb re-analysed the PCR reads in MiXCR, keeping a single row per CDR3 protein. The data show about 120,000 distinct CDR3 sequences, with about a tenth seen just once and around 34% held by the top ten. The starting material was PBMCs, obtained before TCRalphabeta/CD19-depleted stem cell transplant. Receptors originate from a boy younger than 10 with acute lymphoblastic leukemia, due to receive a stem cell transplant.

This clonotype was seen a few times. The V gene is TRBV29-1, the J gene TRBJ1-3; D is unclear. V dropped 4 bases and J dropped 3 bases, with 7 bases sitting between them. This CDR3 is 12 amino acids long. From germline, CDR1 is SQVTM and CDR2 ANQGSEA. The CDR3 loop reads CSVVRGGNTIYF. The CDR3 region has the DNA TGCAGCGTTGTAAGAGGTGGAAACACCATATATTTT.

This clonotype appeared a few times. The chain employs TRBV5-1 and TRBJ1-4; the D is unclear. The CDR3 is 16 amino acids. Looked up from germline, CDR1 is SGHRS and CDR2 is YFSETQ. V lost 4 bases to trimming and J lost 0 bases, with 13 bases between them. The CDR3 coding sequence is TGCGCCAGCAGCCCCAACCGAGGTGCAACTAATGAAAAACTGTTTTTT. Translating it yields CASSPNRGATNEKLFF.

The chain joins TRBV12-3 or TRBV12-4 to TRBJ2-7; TRBD2 agrees at 10 bases. CDR3 size: 14 residues. The V segment lost 7 bases and the J segment 7 bases; nucleotides outside the gene matches: 10. DNA for the CDR3: TGTGCCAGCACCCTGAGCGGGAGGGCTCAAGAGCAGTACTTC. Protein sequence: CASTLSGRAQEQYF.

J is TRBJ2-7 and V is TRBV3-1, with D tentatively TRBD1 (7 bases). Germline V gene lookup returns CDR1 LGHDT and CDR2 YNNKEL (reference sequence). V was shortened by 3 bases and J by 1 base, with 16 bases between the two germline ends. This CDR3 region has 16 residues. The CDR3 loop reads CASSHSAGGSSYEQYF. In nucleotides, the CDR3 is TGTGCCAGCAGCCATTCGGCAGGGGGGTCGTCCTACGAGCAGTACTTC.

The V gene is TRBV20-1, the J gene TRBJ2-2, with 7 bases aligning to TRBD1. The CDR3 is made up of 17 amino acids. Germline CDR1 reads DFQATT; CDR2 reads SNEGSKA (reference sequence). The V gene end was trimmed by 0 bases and the J gene end by 3 bases; junction bases not matched to a gene: 10. This CDR3 is CSARDRRRQGDTGELFF. The CDR3, as DNA: TGCAGTGCTAGAGACCGCCGGAGACAGGGAGACACCGGGGAGCTGTTTTTT.

This clonotype was picked up a small number of times. The rearrangement links TRBV18 to TRBJ1-1; D possibly corresponds to TRBD1 (5 bases). V dropped 5 bases and J dropped 1 base, with 8 bases sitting between them. Germline CDR1 is KGHSH and CDR2 is LQKENI. CDR3 length equals 13 residues. The CDR3 spells CASSDSGNTEAFF. DNA of the CDR3: TGTGCCAGCTCAGACAGTGGGAACACTGAAGCTTTCTTT.

In its sample, this clonotype ranks as medium-sized. J is TRBJ1-5 and V is TRBV20-1; D is unclear. Germline V CDR1 and CDR2: DFQATT, SNEGSKA (reference sequence). This CDR3 comprises 14 residues. V was trimmed by 0 bases and J by 1 base, leaving 7 bases between them. The CDR3 here is CSARDRLSNQPQHF. DNA of the CDR3: TGCAGTGCTAGAGATCGACTGAGCAATCAGCCCCAGCATTTT.

CDR3 in DNA: TGTGCCAGCAGCCCCTCAGGGATAGGCGGGGAGCTGTTTTTT. Translation gives CASSPSGIGGELFF. The chain is built from TRBV7-3 and TRBJ2-2; a possible D gene is TRBD1 (5 bases). The V gene's germline CDR1 is SGHTA and CDR2 FQGTGA. The CDR3 is 14 amino acids. Trimming removed 5 bases from V and 7 bases from J, with 14 bases in between.

This chain connects TRBV7-9 to TRBJ2-7; D unresolved. V was cut by 3 bases and J by 0 bases, with 9 bases left in between. This CDR3 is 14 amino acids long. Germline assignment: CDR1 SEHNR and CDR2 FQNEAQ (reference sequence). CDR3 protein: CASSFGRSSYEQYF. CDR3 bases: TGTGCCAGCAGCTTTGGACGGAGCTCCTACGAGCAGTACTTC.

The chain couples TRBV6-5 to TRBJ2-1; no clear D gene. The CDR3 contains 12 residues. V was trimmed by 4 bases and J by 10 bases, leaving 11 bases between them. Looked up from germline, CDR1 is MNHEY and CDR2 is SVGAGI. This CDR3 is CASSLRLGEQFF. The CDR3 DNA reads TGTGCCAGCAGTTTGCGACTTGGGGAGCAGTTCTTC.

The chain combines TRBV20-1 with TRBJ2-5; the D gene is possibly TRBD1 (6 bases). Trimming took 7 bases from V and 5 from J, leaving 14 bases between them. This CDR3 has 12 residues. Germline CDR1 and CDR2: DFQATT and SNEGSKA (reference sequence). DNA of the CDR3: TGCAGTGTAGGGGGAAATGTCGAGACCCAGTACTTC. As protein: CSVGGNVETQYF.

This clonotype was seen more than once but under ten times. The CDR3 nucleotides are TGTGCCAGCGGTCAAGCGGGAGGGCCAAGATCCGGGGAGCTGTTTTTT. Its protein is CASGQAGGPRSGELFF. V gene TRBV27 combines with J gene TRBJ2-2; 10 bases match TRBD2. With V trimmed by 8 bases and J by 6 bases, 12 bases remained unmatched. Germline V gives CDR1 MNHEY, CDR2 SMNVEV (reference sequence). The CDR3 spans 16 residues.

This clonotype was detected many times. The chain links TRBV5-1 to TRBJ2-2; D perhaps matches TRBD2 (6 bases). Trimming cost V 5 bases and J 5 bases, with 10 bases left between them. CDR1 and CDR2 (germline): SGHRS, YFSETQ. This CDR3 has 13 residues. The CDR3 sequence: CASRPAGTGELFF. The CDR3 nucleotides are TGCGCCAGCAGACCCGCGGGAACCGGGGAGCTGTTTTTT.

A few counts support this clonotype. The V call is TRBV11-2, the J call TRBJ2-7, with 13 bases aligning to TRBD2. Germline V CDR1 and CDR2: SGHAT, FQNNGV. The V segment lost 2 bases and the J segment 7 bases; nucleotides outside the gene matches: 8. The CDR3 contains 16 residues. The CDR3 loop reads CASSLRRGTSGTEQYF. CDR3 coding DNA: TGTGCCAGCAGCTTACGTCGGGGGACTAGCGGGACTGAGCAGTACTTC. The entire variable domain, with the rest obtained from reference TRBV11-2 and TRBJ2-7, is as follows: EAGVAQSPRYKIIEKRQSVAFWCNPISGHATLYWYQQILGQGPKLLIQFQNNGVVDDSQLPKDRFSAERLKGVDSTLKIQPAKLEDSAVYLCASSLRRGTSGTEQYFGPGTRLTVT.

This clonotype has more than one count but fewer than ten. The rearrangement links TRBV5-1 to TRBJ2-7, with TRBD1 identical over 7 bases. The CDR3 extends over 14 amino acids. Trimming took 4 bases from V and 3 from J; bases not matched to a gene: 7. Germline V CDR1 and CDR2: SGHRS, YFSETQ. The CDR3 loop is CASSPTGAVYEQYF. DNA of the CDR3: TGCGCCAGCAGCCCTACAGGGGCAGTCTACGAGCAGTACTTC.

This clonotype showed up just a few times. The chain has TRBV6-1 and TRBJ1-2; D gene ambiguous. Trimming took off 6 bases at V and 7 bases at J, with 21 bases between the two ends. The CDR3 spans 15 residues. Germline values: CDR1 MNHNS, CDR2 SASEGT. This CDR3 reads CASSPNRGSPLGYTF. The CDR3 coding sequence is TGTGCCAGCAGCCCAAACCGGGGATCTCCTCTTGGCTACACCTTC.